This TCR beta chain was sequenced during a study of T-cell reconstitution after alpha-beta-depleted transplantation in children. Whole-study findings and limits: It was newly produced T cells that mostly accounted for T-cell counts and diversity one year after transplant. It was surviving recipient T cells and thymic progenitors that gave some patients high TCRbeta diversity at day 60. Expanded clones from the graft, numbering several hundred, reportedly supplied alpha-beta T cells about two months after transplant.

With regard to this clonotype: The antigen remains undetermined.

Trimming removed 6 bases from V and 8 bases from J, with 10 bases in between. Germline V gives CDR1 DFQATT, CDR2 SNEGSKA (reference sequence). The CDR3 length is 10 residues. Preparing the TCRbeta library involved the use of unique molecular identifiers. TCRdb reprocessed the PCR reads with MiXCR, giving one entry per CDR3 protein. Of about 440,000 distinct CDR3 sequences in the sample, roughly 44% were seen once. The sample here was PBMCs, taken before TCRalphabeta/CD19-depleted stem cell transplant. This rearrangement joins TRBV20-1 to TRBJ1-1; D ambiguous. This receptor was obtained from a girl aged 2-10 years with aplastic anemia, due to receive a stem cell transplant. DNA for the CDR3: TGCAGTGCCCGAGCCGGGGAAGCTTTCTTT. This translates into CSARAGEAFF.